A selection of T cell receptor beta chains follows, all from one sample in a study of T-cell memory formation after mild COVID-19. Each CDR3 protein gets one entry after TCRdb re-called the 5' RACE reads with MiXCR. The sample contains 450,000 to 650,000 distinct CDR3 sequences, roughly a fifth of which appear only once. The sample was PBMCs or a T cell subset sorted from them (not recorded which). Receptors originate from an adult woman who had mild COVID-19 (a few samples of this study predate the infection). Cell type and time point are not known. The CDR3 runs from the conserved cysteine through the conserved F or W. Fields, in order: V gene, J gene, D gene, clone size, CDR3 protein, CDR3 DNA. The D gene is left open where the match is weak. Clone size is shown for a subset of rows, as once, few, many or a class of expanded clone.

TRBV11-2	TRBJ1-2	TRBD1	many	CASSRDRGGYGYTF	TGTGCCAGCAGCCGGGACAGGGGGGGCTATGGCTACACCTTC
TRBV5-1	TRBJ2-5	-	-	CASSLERDQETQYF	TGCGCCAGCAGCTTGGAGCGGGACCAAGAGACCCAGTACTTC
TRBV4-2	TRBJ2-1	-	-	CASSQDLTRPASGSDEQFF	TGTGCCAGCAGCCAAGATCTAACGAGGCCGGCTAGTGGGTCTGATGAGCAGTTCTTC
TRBV30	TRBJ2-7	TRBD2	-	CAWRSSGRTYEQYF	TGTGCCTGGAGAAGTAGCGGGAGAACCTACGAGCAGTACTTC
TRBV27	TRBJ2-1	TRBD2	few	CASWKRGGYSEQFF	TGTGCCAGTTGGAAGCGGGGGGGCTATAGTGAGCAGTTCTTC
TRBV20-1	TRBJ2-1	-	many	CSITGRSRNEQFF	TGCAGTATTACAGGGAGGTCACGGAATGAGCAGTTCTTC
TRBV30	TRBJ2-5	TRBD1	few	CAWSLGDRDKETQYF	TGTGCCTGGAGTCTAGGGGACAGGGATAAAGAGACCCAGTACTTC
TRBV7-2	TRBJ2-2	-	-	CASSVTGTANTGELFF	TGTGCCAGCAGCGTTACTGGGACGGCGAACACCGGGGAGCTGTTTTTT
TRBV12-3/TRBV12-4	TRBJ1-1	TRBD1	-	CASKGTGMNTEAFF	TGTGCCAGCAAAGGGACAGGCATGAACACTGAAGCTTTCTTT
TRBV6-1	TRBJ2-1	-	few	CASSGGGRENF	TGTGCCAGCAGTGGGGGGGGCAGGGAAAACTTC
TRBV15	TRBJ2-2	-	-	CATSRDPRVMNTGELFF	TGTGCCACCAGCAGAGATCCCCGCGTCATGAACACCGGGGAGCTGTTTTTT
TRBV25-1	TRBJ2-7	-	many	CASSSTGYEQYF	TGTGCCAGCAGTTCAACAGGTTACGAGCAGTACTTC
TRBV30	TRBJ2-1	TRBD2	few	CAWSAFLAGGSNEQFF	TGTGCCTGGAGTGCCTTTCTAGCGGGAGGTTCCAATGAGCAGTTCTTC
TRBV11-2	TRBJ1-1	-	-	CASSLDPGGDTEAFF	TGTGCCAGCAGCTTAGATCCGGGGGGTGACACTGAAGCTTTCTTT
TRBV5-1	TRBJ1-1	TRBD1	few	CASSSGQGDTEAFF	TGCGCCAGCAGCTCGGGACAGGGCGACACTGAAGCTTTCTTT
TRBV6-5	TRBJ2-1	TRBD2	-	CASSYFHLRAGGRYNEQFF	TGTGCCAGCAGTTACTTCCACCTCAGGGCGGGAGGAAGATACAATGAGCAGTTCTTC
TRBV18	TRBJ1-3	-	many	CASSQMVAAASGNTIYF	TGTGCCAGCTCACAAATGGTAGCGGCGGCCTCTGGAAACACCATATATTTT
TRBV2	TRBJ1-2	-	-	CASSEAHFRSGPYGYTF	TGTGCCAGCAGTGAAGCGCATTTTCGTTCGGGTCCCTATGGCTACACCTTC
TRBV6-7	TRBJ2-1	TRBD1	-	CASSLRDRGPNEQFF	TGTGCCAGCAGCCTCCGGGACAGGGGGCCCAATGAGCAGTTCTTC
TRBV21-1	TRBJ2-4	-	-	CASSKGGLVAKNIQYF	TGTGCCAGCAGCAAAGGAGGGTTAGTAGCCAAAAACATTCAGTACTTC
TRBV7-9	TRBJ2-4	TRBD1	-	CASSSPLSGQAPGNIQYF	TGTGCCAGCAGCTCCCCGCTCTCTGGACAGGCGCCAGGGAACATTCAGTACTTC
TRBV4-3	TRBJ2-3	TRBD2	-	CASSQGTSGSPDTQYF	TGCGCCAGCAGCCAAGGGACTAGCGGGAGCCCAGATACGCAGTATTTT
TRBV6-4	TRBJ2-1	-	few	CASGHTYLSGEQFF	TGTGCCAGCGGACACACGTACTTATCAGGCGAGCAGTTCTTC
TRBV6-6	TRBJ2-2	TRBD1	many	CASSYGDSANTGELFF	TGTGCCAGCAGTTACGGGGACAGCGCGAACACCGGGGAGCTGTTTTTT
TRBV6-5	TRBJ1-5	-	many	CASRSPHSNQPQHF	TGTGCCAGCAGGAGCCCTCATAGCAATCAGCCCCAGCATTTT
TRBV12-3/TRBV12-4	TRBJ2-7	TRBD1	few	CATAGTGYEQYF	TGTGCTACAGCGGGGACAGGGTACGAGCAGTACTTC
TRBV5-1	TRBJ2-7	-	-	CASSLRQGNYEQYF	TGCGCCAGCAGCTTGAGGCAGGGTAACTACGAGCAGTACTTC
TRBV24-1	TRBJ2-3	TRBD1	-	CATSDHDRGRDTDTQYF	TGTGCCACCAGTGACCACGACAGGGGGCGGGACACAGATACGCAGTATTTT
TRBV7-9	TRBJ2-2	-	-	CASSFGAGNTGELFF	TGTGCCAGCAGCTTCGGGGCGGGGAACACCGGGGAGCTGTTTTTT
TRBV10-3	TRBJ2-3	TRBD2	few	CAISFDRRGGIDTQYF	TGTGCCATCAGTTTTGATCGTCGGGGGGGGATAGATACGCAGTATTTT
TRBV27	TRBJ2-2	-	-	CASSFGVPRELFF	TGTGCCAGCAGTTTCGGTGTCCCCCGGGAGCTGTTTTTT
TRBV12-3/TRBV12-4	TRBJ1-5	TRBD1	few	CASSPGDRVTQPQHF	TGTGCCAGCAGTCCCGGGGACAGGGTCACTCAGCCCCAGCATTTT
TRBV7-9	TRBJ1-1	-	few	CASSNDRPNTEAFF	TGTGCCAGCAGCAACGACAGGCCGAACACTGAAGCTTTCTTT
TRBV7-8	TRBJ2-2	TRBD1	many	CASSLGTGKTQRTGELFF	TGTGCCAGCAGCTTAGGGACAGGGAAGACTCAAAGGACCGGGGAGCTGTTTTTT
TRBV24-1	TRBJ2-3	TRBD2	many	CATSPRLAGGADTQYF	TGTGCCACCAGTCCGAGACTAGCGGGGGGAGCAGATACGCAGTATTTT
TRBV2	TRBJ2-7	-	-	CASRKDRNSYEQYF	TGTGCCAGCAGAAAGGACCGTAACTCCTACGAGCAGTACTTC
TRBV6-5	TRBJ1-1	-	-	CASSSPPTILGNTEAFF	TGTGCCAGCAGTTCCCCGCCGACGATTTTGGGAAACACTGAAGCTTTCTTT